Below, 8 T cell receptor beta chains from the same sample are listed, as sequenced in a study of blood T cell repertoires in COVID-19. The method was immunoSEQ multiplex PCR; TCRdb's version includes in-frame clones alone and lacks a portion of them. The sample records about 80,000 clones, around 91% being singletons. The sample comprised peripheral blood. Receptors were obtained from a woman of 80 years or more with active or convalescent COVID-19.

CDR3 loop: CASSTRRSYNSPLHF. CDR3 DNA sequence: TGTGCCAGCAGTACCAGGAGGTCCTATAATTCACCCCTCCACTTT. This chain uses TRBV27 with TRBJ1-6; D call uncertain. The CDR3 has 15 residues. Germline V gene sequence: CDR1 MNHEY, CDR2 SMNVEV (reference sequence). V was pared by 5 bases and J by 1 base, with 9 bases between.

Here the CDR3 DNA reads TGCGCCAGCAGTTGGAGCTCAGATCAGCCCCAGCATTTT. Translated, it gives CASSWSSDQPQHF. The chain employs TRBV5-1 and TRBJ1-5; D is undetermined. Germline V gene sequence: CDR1 SGHRS, CDR2 YFSETQ. The CDR3 totals 13 residues. V shed 5 bases and J shed 5 bases, with 11 bases lying between them. The variable domain in full, with the rest retrieved from reference TRBV5-1 and TRBJ1-5, is KAGVTQTPRYLIKTRGQQVTLSCSPISGHRSVSWYQQTPGQGLQFLFEYFSETQRNKGNFPGRFSGRQFSNSRSEMNVSTLELGDSALYLCASSWSSDQPQHFGDGTRLSIL.

Regarding this clone: Other DNA sequences in this sample translate to the same CDR3. The chain recombines TRBV7-7 with TRBJ2-5, with TRBD1 matching 9 bases. CDR1 is SSHAT, CDR2 FNYEAQ, per germline (reference sequence). This CDR3 has 14 amino acids. Trimming cost V 1 base and J 5 bases; bases outside gene matches: 2. The CDR3 bases are TGTGCCAGCAGCTTAGAGACAGGGGGTGAGACCCAGTACTTC. Translation gives CASSLETGGETQYF. The entire variable domain, with the rest obtained from reference TRBV7-7 and TRBJ2-5, is as follows: GAGVSQSPRYKVTKRGQDVTLRCDPISSHATLYWYQQALGQGPEFLTYFNYEAQPDKSGLPSDRFSAERPEGSISTLTIQRTEQRDSAMYRCASSLETGGETQYFGPGTRLLVL.

The chain links TRBV9 to TRBJ1-4; D not resolved. CDR3 length: 14 residues. Germline V gives CDR1 SGDLS, CDR2 YYNGEE. The V and J ends lost 2 bases and 3 bases respectively, with 8 bases between them. CDR3 residues: CASSVGGPNEKLFF. The CDR3 DNA sequence: TGTGCCAGCAGCGTCGGAGGGCCTAATGAAAAACTGTTTTTT.

J is TRBJ2-5 and V is TRBV7-2, with TRBD2 identical over 11 bases. This CDR3 contains 15 residues. With V trimmed by 3 bases and J by 4 bases, 4 bases remained unmatched. Germline-derived CDR1 and CDR2 are SGHTA and FQGNSA. The DNA for the CDR3 is TGTGCCAGCAGCTTTGCCGGACTAGCGGGAGAGACCCAGTACTTC. This gives the protein CASSFAGLAGETQYF.

J is TRBJ2-5 and V is TRBV5-1; D is possibly TRBD1 (5 bases). Trimming left V 6 bases short and J 0 bases short, with 6 bases between. This CDR3 has 12 residues. Germline V lookup: CDR1 SGHRS, CDR2 YFSETQ. CDR3 region: CASTQDQETQYF. The CDR3 coding sequence is TGCGCCAGCACACAGGACCAAGAGACCCAGTACTTC. Full variable domain (rest looked up from reference TRBV5-1 and TRBJ2-5): KAGVTQTPRYLIKTRGQQVTLSCSPISGHRSVSWYQQTPGQGLQFLFEYFSETQRNKGNFPGRFSGRQFSNSRSEMNVSTLELGDSALYLCASTQDQETQYFGPGTRLLVL.

The chain uses TRBV10-1 and TRBJ1-2, with 8 nucleotides matching TRBD1. Looked up from germline, CDR1 is WNHNN and CDR2 is SYGVQD (reference sequence). J gave up 0 bases and V 2 bases, and 2 bases lay outside the gene matches. This CDR3 is built from 15 residues. In DNA, the CDR3 is TGCGCCAGCAGTGAGGGGACAGGAACTAACTATGGCTACACCTTC. It yields the protein CASSEGTGTNYGYTF.

This sequence joins TRBV7-2 and TRBJ1-6, with D maybe TRBD1 (6 bases). The CDR3 has 13 residues. In germline, CDR1 is SGHTA, CDR2 FQGNSA. With 5 bases removed from V and 8 bases from J, the gap between germline ends came to 10 bases. Here the CDR3 DNA reads TGTGCCAGCAGCGCGGACAGCCATTCACCCCTCCACTTT. It encodes CASSADSHSPLHF.